The T cell receptor beta chain described here comes from a study of blood T cell repertoires in COVID-19. Study in general: The United States, Italy and Spain provided the acute and convalescent COVID-19 samples. From T cells, B-cell-depleted T cells, or PBMCs came the material, which was cDNA or gDNA.

Per the original data handling: Amplification of reference gene primers was used by the study to estimate nucleated cell counts. Generated by immunoSEQ multiplex PCR, the TCRdb table keeps only in-frame clones and is missing some. That table supplies the V and J calls and clone size; D and trimming were determined from the DNA. The sample records some 90,000 clones, approximately 86% being singletons. Germline CDR1 is MDHEN and CDR2 is SYDVKM. Unmatched junction bases numbered 6, after V lost 7 bases and J lost 2 bases. There are 14 residues in the CDR3. The clonotype was recovered from a man at least 80 years old with active or convalescent COVID-19. The sequencing input was peripheral blood. The chain couples TRBV28 to TRBJ1-2, with 8 bases that match TRBD1. The DNA for the CDR3 is TGTGCCAGCAAAGGACAGGGAAGAAACTATGGCTACACCTTC. It specifies CASKGQGRNYGYTF.